The next 27 T cell receptor beta chains were all read from a single sample in a study of vaccination effects on CD4 cells after COVID-19. The culture ran for roughly 10 days before CD4+ T cells were isolated. No antigen is known for these receptors. Profiling relied on immunoSEQ multiplex PCR, and the TCRdb table lists in-frame clones only, not all of them. The sample holds tens of thousands of clones, about 70% seen once. The input for sequencing was CD4+ T cells from PBMCs cultured without peptide, taken before COVID-19 vaccination. The receptor source for this set is a human donor who received a COVID-19 vaccine.

This chain joins TRBV5-1 and TRBJ1-1; TRBD1 agrees at 8 bases. CDR1 SGHRS and CDR2 YFSETQ come from the germline V gene. The J segment lost 7 bases and the V segment lost 4 bases, leaving 9 bases of the junction unmatched. The CDR3 runs 14 residues. The CDR3 spells CASSGPGQVVEAFF. The CDR3 nucleotides read TGCGCCAGCAGCGGTCCGGGACAGGTTGTTGAAGCTTTCTTT. The full variable domain, with the rest looked up from reference TRBV5-1 and TRBJ1-1, is KAGVTQTPRYLIKTRGQQVTLSCSPISGHRSVSWYQQTPGQGLQFLFEYFSETQRNKGNFPGRFSGRQFSNSRSEMNVSTLELGDSALYLCASSGPGQVVEAFFGQGTRLTVV.

This chain uses TRBV5-6 with TRBJ1-6, with 11 nucleotides matching TRBD1. The germline gives CDR1 SGHDT, CDR2 YYEEEE. Losses at the gene ends were 3 bases for V and 15 bases for J; bases not matched to a gene: 8. The CDR3 has 14 amino acids. CDR3 DNA sequence: TGTGCCAGCAGCTCGAGGACAGGGGGCTGGCTCCTCCACTTT. It yields the protein CASSSRTGGWLLHF.

V is TRBV5-1 and J is TRBJ1-4; D is undetermined. CDR3 length: 13 residues. Trimming cost V 4 bases and J 3 bases, with 7 bases left between them. The germline V gene has CDR1 SGHRS and CDR2 YFSETQ. CDR3 sequence: CASSGGSNEKLFF. CDR3 sequence (DNA): TGCGCCAGCAGCGGCGGCTCTAATGAAAAACTGTTTTTT.

This rearrangement joins TRBV6-4 to TRBJ2-5; D is possibly TRBD1 (6 bases). CDR3 length: 12 amino acids. The germline gives CDR1 MRHNA, CDR2 SNTAGT. The V end was cut by 11 bases, the J end by 0 bases, with 10 bases between. The CDR3 DNA reads TGTGCCGGTGGACAGTACCAAGAGACCCAGTACTTC. Translated: CAGGQYQETQYF.

The chain employs TRBV18 and TRBJ2-3; D unresolved. Germline V gene data show CDR1 as KGHSH and CDR2 as LQKENI. The CDR3 is 12 amino acids. Trimming took off 3 bases at V and 7 bases at J, with 8 bases between the two ends. For the CDR3, the DNA is TGTGCCAGCTCACCCCATAGGAATACGCAGTATTTT. Its protein is CASSPHRNTQYF. Drawing the rest from reference TRBV18 and TRBJ2-3, the complete variable domain is NAGVMQNPRHLVRRRGQEARLRCSPMKGHSHVYWYRQLPEEGLKFMVYLQKENIIDESGMPKERFSAEFPKEGPSILRIQQVVRGDSAAYFCASSPHRNTQYFGPGTRLTVL.

V is TRBV20-1 and J is TRBJ2-7, with unresolved D. Germline V gives CDR1 DFQATT, CDR2 SNEGSKA (reference sequence). Trimming cost V 5 bases and J 2 bases, with 7 bases left between them. The CDR3 is 11 amino acids. The CDR3 region is CSAGETYEQYF. The CDR3 region has the DNA TGCAGTGCTGGTGAAACCTACGAGCAGTACTTC.

The chain couples TRBV29-1 to TRBJ2-1; 9 bases are shared with TRBD2. Germline loops: CDR1 SQVTM, CDR2 ANQGSEA. The V segment lost 4 bases and the J segment 7 bases; nucleotides outside the gene matches: 11. CDR3 length: 15 residues. The CDR3 DNA reads as TGCAGCGTTGGTGTCCTAGCGGGACCCGATAATGAGCAGTTCTTC. Protein product: CSVGVLAGPDNEQFF.

This clone occurred once. This chain connects TRBV6-5 to TRBJ1-6; D remains ambiguous. CDR1 and CDR2 (germline): MNHEY, SVGAGI. Deletions cut 2 bases from V and 10 bases from J, with 12 bases between. The CDR3 runs to 14 residues. In nucleotides, the CDR3 is TGTGCCAGCAGTTACCGGTGGAGCGGATCACCCCTCCACTTT. It is translated as CASSYRWSGSPLHF.

V usage is TRBV7-8 and J usage is TRBJ1-2; possible D gene TRBD1, 5 bases. The CDR3 spans 14 residues. The ends were cut back, 1 base at V and 4 bases at J, with 10 bases in the middle. Germline values: CDR1 SGHVS, CDR2 FQNEAQ. DNA for the CDR3: TGTGCCAGCAGCTTAGGAGGGGATAGCTATGGCTACACCTTC. Amino acids: CASSLGGDSYGYTF.

This chain uses TRBV5-1 with TRBJ2-1, with 8 bases fitting TRBD1. Per germline, CDR1 SGHRS and CDR2 YFSETQ. The CDR3 contains 15 residues. Trimming removed 1 base from V and 5 bases from J; junction bases left unmatched: 5. This CDR3 reads CASSLIQGVHNEQFF. CDR3 in DNA: TGCGCCAGCAGCTTGATACAGGGGGTCCACAATGAGCAGTTCTTC.

The chain is built from TRBV3-1 (or the pseudogene TRBV3-2) and TRBJ2-5, with 10 bases fitting TRBD2. Trimming at V came to 6 bases and at J to 8 bases, leaving 15 bases not matched to a gene. Looked up from germline, CDR1 is LGHDT and CDR2 is YNNKEL (reference sequence). The CDR3 spans 16 residues. As DNA, the CDR3 is TGTGCCAGCAGAGAAAAGAAGAGTCTAGCGGGGGCTACCCAGTACTTC. It is translated as CASREKKSLAGATQYF.

J is TRBJ1-2 and V is TRBV11-2; no definite D call. Germline CDR1 reads SGHAT; CDR2 reads FQNNGV. V lost 0 bases and J 9 bases, leaving 11 bases between the germline ends. The CDR3 runs 13 residues. As DNA, the CDR3 is TGTGCCAGCAGCTTAGATTTTCCGGATAGCTACACCTTC. As protein: CASSLDFPDSYTF.

The chain recombines TRBV29-1 with TRBJ2-5; 7 bases align to TRBD2. Germline V CDR1 and CDR2: SQVTM, ANQGSEA. V gave up 6 bases and J gave up 2 bases; unmatched junction bases: 3. The CDR3 contains 12 residues. The CDR3 here is CSVRTSQETQYF. The CDR3 DNA follows: TGCAGCGTGAGGACTAGTCAAGAGACCCAGTACTTC.

The V call is TRBV5-1, the J call TRBJ1-1; D is perhaps TRBD1 (5 bases). Germline V gives CDR1 SGHRS, CDR2 YFSETQ. The CDR3 length is 12 residues. Trimming took off 7 bases at V and 4 bases at J, with 11 bases between the two ends. The CDR3: CASRAGGTEAFF. The CDR3 region has the DNA TGCGCCAGCCGAGCCGGGGGCACTGAAGCTTTCTTT.

This clone was picked up a small number of times. The V call is TRBV7-9, the J call TRBJ2-5; D may match TRBD1 or TRBD2 (6 bases each). V lost 5 bases and J lost 2, with 18 bases in between. The CDR3 is made up of 16 amino acids. The germline V gene has CDR1 SEHNR and CDR2 FQNEAQ (reference sequence). CDR3 sequence reads: CASSRYQGGRQETQYF. CDR3 DNA: TGTGCCAGCAGCCGGTATCAAGGGGGGAGGCAAGAGACCCAGTACTTC.

This clone has just one count. The V and J genes are TRBV3-1 (or the pseudogene TRBV3-2) and TRBJ1-5; D ambiguous. V was cut by 1 base and J by 6 bases, with 7 bases left in between. CDR3 length: 13 amino acids. Germline V gene data show CDR1 as LGHDT and CDR2 as YNNKEL (reference sequence). The CDR3 is CASSQGGIQPQHF. The CDR3 nucleotides are TGTGCCAGCAGCCAAGGAGGGATTCAGCCCCAGCATTTT.

The chain is built from TRBV4-1 and TRBJ2-5, with D possibly matching TRBD2 (6 bases). Looked up from germline, CDR1 is MGHRA and CDR2 is YSYEKL. The CDR3 sequence is 15 residues long. V was cut by 6 bases and J by 5 bases, with 19 bases left in between. The CDR3 nucleotides read TGCGCCAGCAGTTATGACCCAAGAGGGAGGGAGACCCAGTACTTC. Translated: CASSYDPRGRETQYF.

V gene TRBV12-3 or TRBV12-4 combines with J gene TRBJ1-1; 12 bases fit TRBD1. The V gene end was trimmed by 6 bases and the J gene end by 10 bases; junction bases not matched to a gene: 6. This CDR3 comprises 13 residues. The CDR3 sequence: CASSPLGQGAAFF. The CDR3 DNA sequence: TGTGCCAGCAGCCCTTTGGGACAGGGGGCAGCTTTCTTT.

In this sample, this clone turned up a few times. The chain links TRBV5-1 to TRBJ1-2; perhaps TRBD1 as D (5 bases). The CDR3 runs 15 residues. The V end was cut by 4 bases, the J end by 8 bases, with 21 bases between. Germline CDR1 reads SGHRS; CDR2 reads YFSETQ. The CDR3: CASSPTSGGFGGYTF. CDR3 coding DNA: TGCGCCAGCAGCCCGACCTCTGGGGGATTCGGCGGCTACACCTTC.

The chain carries TRBV27 and TRBJ2-7, with a weak D call TRBD1 (6 bases). CDR1 is MNHEY, CDR2 SMNVEV, per germline (reference sequence). CDR3 length: 15 amino acids. Trimming took off 0 bases at V and 0 bases at J, with 9 bases between the two ends. CDR3 protein: CASSLSGGGSYEQYF. DNA for the CDR3: TGTGCCAGCAGTTTATCAGGGGGTGGCTCCTACGAGCAGTACTTC.

The V gene is TRBV12-3 or TRBV12-4, the J gene TRBJ1-1; D is possibly TRBD1 (5 bases). V was cut by 1 base and J by 5 bases, with 8 bases left in between. There are 13 residues in the CDR3. CDR3 loop: CASSLGSGTEAFF. The CDR3 bases are TGTGCCAGCAGTTTAGGTTCAGGGACTGAAGCTTTCTTT.

This chain links TRBV19 with TRBJ1-6, with D hard to call. V was trimmed by 6 bases and J by 7 bases, leaving 16 bases between them. The CDR3 runs to 15 residues. Germline loops: CDR1 LNHDA, CDR2 SQIVND (reference sequence). CDR3 nucleotides: TGTGCCAGTAGGTTCTCCCGGGTCGCCAATTCACCCCTCCACTTT. As protein: CASRFSRVANSPLHF. Full variable domain (outside the CDR3, taken from reference TRBV19 and TRBJ1-6): DGGITQSPKYLFRKEGQNVTLSCEQNLNHDAMYWYRQDPGQGLRLIYYSQIVNDFQKGDIAEGYSVSREKKESFPLTVTSAQKNPTAFYLCASRFSRVANSPLHFGNGTRLTVT.

This chain links TRBV2 with TRBJ2-3; D is tentatively TRBD1 or TRBD2 (6 bases each). Deletions cut 3 bases from V and 4 bases from J, with 26 bases between. CDR1 is SNHLY and CDR2 is FYNNEI in the germline V gene. The CDR3 extends over 19 amino acids. The CDR3 here is CASSDPGVAEGGRADTQYF. CDR3 sequence (DNA): TGTGCCAGCAGTGATCCGGGGGTAGCGGAAGGGGGGCGGGCAGATACGCAGTATTTT.

The genes are TRBV18 and TRBJ1-1; D is undetermined. Trimming stripped 3 bases from V and 0 bases from J, with 11 bases between. From germline, CDR1 is KGHSH and CDR2 LQKENI. This CDR3 spans 15 amino acids. CDR3 sequence reads: CASSPLNKMNTEAFF. The CDR3 DNA sequence: TGTGCCAGCTCACCTCTAAACAAAATGAACACTGAAGCTTTCTTT.

The rearrangement links TRBV6-5 to TRBJ1-2; 7 bases line up with TRBD1. The CDR3 length is 14 residues. Per germline, CDR1 MNHEY and CDR2 SVGAGI. J gave up 4 bases and V 0 bases, and 2 bases lay outside the gene matches. The CDR3 protein is CASSYSGGTYGYTF. The DNA for the CDR3 is TGTGCCAGCAGTTACTCAGGGGGCACCTATGGCTACACCTTC.

The J gene is TRBJ2-2, the V gene TRBV12-5, with D unresolved. V gave up 4 bases and J gave up 7 bases, with 7 bases separating them. Per germline, CDR1 LGHNT and CDR2 FRNRAP. This CDR3 is built from 12 residues. The chain's CDR3 is CASGWLRGELFF. CDR3 nucleotides: TGTGCTAGTGGTTGGTTGCGCGGGGAGCTGTTTTTT.

The gene calls are TRBV5-1 and TRBJ1-1; 9 bases agree with TRBD1. V shed 2 bases and J 0 bases; nucleotides not matched to a gene: 11. This CDR3 is built from 18 residues. Germline V gives CDR1 SGHRS, CDR2 YFSETQ. The CDR3 region has the DNA TGCGCCAGCAGCTTTCGTATGCCGGGACAGGGACTGAACACTGAAGCTTTCTTT. Translated: CASSFRMPGQGLNTEAFF.